Shown below are 18 T cell receptor beta chains from a single sample sequenced in a study of cytomegalovirus exposure and HLA in healthy donors. Researchers ran the PCR with 60 Vbeta and 13 Jbeta primers. Profiled with immunoSEQ multiplex PCR; TCRdb holds only in-frame clones, not every one. Of more than 95,000 clones listed, 12% are singletons. Sequencing was done on a sample of PBMCs. The receptors stem from a man aged 40-50 years in good health and CMV-seropositive.

This clone was seen just once. This chain joins TRBV18 and TRBJ2-4; D gene ambiguous. V lost 4 bases, J lost 0 bases, and 10 bases lay in between. From germline, CDR1 is KGHSH and CDR2 LQKENI. The CDR3 consists of 15 residues. CDR3: CASSQELLAKNIQYF. CDR3 bases: TGTGCCAGCTCACAAGAGCTGTTAGCCAAAAACATTCAGTACTTC. The full variable domain, rest sourced from reference TRBV18 and TRBJ2-4, is NAGVMQNPRHLVRRRGQEARLRCSPMKGHSHVYWYRQLPEEGLKFMVYLQKENIIDESGMPKERFSAEFPKEGPSILRIQQVVRGDSAAYFCASSQELLAKNIQYFGAGTRLSVL.

The chain joins TRBV29-1 to TRBJ2-3; 7 bases align to TRBD2. The V gene's germline CDR1 is SQVTM and CDR2 ANQGSEA. Trimming cost V 4 bases and J 4 bases; bases outside gene matches: 8. The CDR3 is 14 residues long. In nucleotides, the CDR3 is TGCAGCGTTGGAGGCGGGAGTAGGCCAGATACGCAGTATTTT. Its translation is CSVGGGSRPDTQYF.

V and J are TRBV5-8 and TRBJ2-7, with D unclear. The CDR3 runs to 11 residues. CDR1 SGHTS and CDR2 YDEGEE come from the germline V gene. The V end lost 1 base, the J end lost 7 bases, and 6 bases lay between the germline ends. CDR3 DNA: TGTGCCAGCAGCTTGCGTTTAGAGCAGTACTTC. Translating gives CASSLRLEQYF.

The sample holds a few counts of this clone. The V call is TRBV4-1, the J call TRBJ1-2, with D possibly TRBD1 on 6 matching bases. This CDR3 spans 18 amino acids. V lost 1 base to trimming and J lost 0 bases, with 18 bases between them. Germline CDR1 is MGHRA and CDR2 is YSYEKL. The DNA of the CDR3 is TGCGCCAGCAGCCAAGGGGGGCCGCGGGCAGTAGCTAACTATGGCTACACCTTC. Its protein is CASSQGGPRAVANYGYTF.

This clone has more than one count but fewer than ten. V usage is TRBV6-6 and J usage is TRBJ1-5; 7 bases agree with TRBD1. CDR3 length: 16 amino acids. Per the germline V gene, CDR1 is MNHNY and CDR2 is SVGAGI (reference sequence). Trimming removed 2 bases from V and 11 bases from J; junction bases left unmatched: 15. The CDR3 DNA reads TGTGCCAGCAGTTACGATTCAGGGAGACAGGGTATGGCCCAGCATTTT. As protein: CASSYDSGRQGMAQHF.

Only a few counts were recorded for this clone. The rearrangement links TRBV10-3 to TRBJ2-1, with a tentative D call TRBD2 (7 bases). V lost 5 bases to trimming and J lost 4 bases, with 18 bases between them. CDR1 ENHRY and CDR2 SYGVKD come from the germline V gene. This CDR3 comprises 16 residues. The CDR3: CAISTPRGAQYNEQFF. CDR3 coding DNA: TGTGCCATCAGTACCCCCCGGGGGGCGCAGTACAATGAGCAGTTCTTC.

This chain links TRBV18 with TRBJ2-7; TRBD2 matches 7 bases. V shed 1 base, J shed 9 bases, and the junction held 9 bases outside the gene matches. The germline V gene encodes CDR1 KGHSH and CDR2 LQKENI. There are 14 residues in the CDR3. The CDR3 region has the DNA TGTGCCAGCTCACCACAATGGGGAGGGGACGGGCAGTACTTC. This sequence encodes CASSPQWGGDGQYF. The entire variable domain, with the rest obtained from reference TRBV18 and TRBJ2-7, is as follows: NAGVMQNPRHLVRRRGQEARLRCSPMKGHSHVYWYRQLPEEGLKFMVYLQKENIIDESGMPKERFSAEFPKEGPSILRIQQVVRGDSAAYFCASSPQWGGDGQYFGPGTRLTVT.

This clone showed up just a few times. The CDR3 protein is CASSIDPVTGELFF. CDR3 sequence (DNA): TGTGCCAGTAGTATAGACCCTGTTACCGGGGAGCTGTTTTTT. The gene calls are TRBV19 and TRBJ2-2; D is unresolved. CDR1 and CDR2 from the germline V gene are LNHDA and SQIVND (reference sequence). The CDR3 is 14 amino acids. Trimming removed 0 bases at V and 5 bases at J, with 7 bases between.

This clone was observed a few times. The chain combines TRBV4-3 with TRBJ2-7, with 16 bases fitting TRBD2. CDR1 and CDR2 from the germline V gene are LGHNA and YSLEER. The CDR3 covers 20 residues. After removal of 0 bases from V and 3 bases from J, the junction contained 11 bases not matched to a gene. This CDR3 reads CASSQDPQGLAGGPDYEQYF. The CDR3 DNA reads TGCGCCAGCAGCCAAGATCCCCAGGGACTAGCGGGAGGGCCTGACTACGAGCAGTACTTC.

This chain connects TRBV18 to TRBJ2-7, with D hard to call. The CDR3 is made up of 13 amino acids. The V gene lost 0 bases and the J gene lost 4 bases, with 7 bases spanning the gap. Germline V gene lookup returns CDR1 KGHSH and CDR2 LQKENI. The CDR3 DNA reads as TGTGCCAGCTCACCACCGTCCCGGTACGAGCAGTACTTC. This encodes CASSPPSRYEQYF.

This clone has more than one count but fewer than ten. The chain recombines TRBV10-1 with TRBJ2-7, with 15 positions matching TRBD2. Germline V gene sequence: CDR1 WNHNN, CDR2 SYGVQD (reference sequence). The CDR3 totals 15 residues. Trimming removed 6 bases from V and 6 bases from J; junction bases left unmatched: 6. The CDR3 coding sequence is TGCGCCAGCAGCCGGACTAGCGGGAGGGGAGGCGAGCAGTACTTC. Translated, it gives CASSRTSGRGGEQYF.

J is TRBJ2-3 and V is TRBV15; 12 bases are a match to TRBD2. J was trimmed by 6 bases and V by 3 bases; bases with no gene match: 10. The germline V gene has CDR1 LNHNV and CDR2 YYDKDF (reference sequence). This CDR3 has 17 amino acids. The CDR3 protein is CATSRVGLAGPPDTQYF. The CDR3 DNA reads as TGTGCCACCAGCAGGGTGGGACTAGCGGGTCCGCCGGATACGCAGTATTTT.

This clone has a handful of counts. This chain joins TRBV6-1 and TRBJ2-7; 9 bases line up with TRBD1. The CDR3 extends over 14 amino acids. Trimming took 6 bases from V and 5 from J; bases not matched to a gene: 8. Germline CDR1 reads MNHNS; CDR2 reads SASEGT. The CDR3 sequence is CASRVTGGFDEQYF. CDR3 nucleotides: TGTGCCAGCAGAGTTACAGGGGGCTTCGACGAGCAGTACTTC.

This clone was seen only a few times. The V call is TRBV6-5, the J call TRBJ1-2, with TRBD1 matching over 7 bases. Germline V gene lookup returns CDR1 MNHEY and CDR2 SVGAGI. V lost 10 bases to trimming and J lost 4 bases; unmatched junction nucleotides: 15. This CDR3 comprises 15 residues. DNA for the CDR3: TGTGCCAACCGAAACCCAAGACAGGGCGGCTATGGCTACACCTTC. It is translated as CANRNPRQGGYGYTF.

This clone was picked up one time. The chain couples TRBV28 to TRBJ1-1; D might be TRBD1 (6 bases). The CDR3 is made up of 14 amino acids. CDR1 MDHEN and CDR2 SYDVKM come from the germline V gene. V was trimmed by 7 bases and J by 4 bases, leaving 16 bases between them. The CDR3 nucleotides read TGTGCCAGCACACAGGGATCTTGGCTCACTGAAGCTTTCTTT. This gives the protein CASTQGSWLTEAFF. The full variable domain, in which reference TRBV28 and TRBJ1-1 provide the parts outside the CDR3, is DVKVTQSSRYLVKRTGEKVFLECVQDMDHENMFWYRQDPGLGLRLIYFSYDVKMKEKGDIPEGYSVSREKKERFSLILESASTNQTSMYLCASTQGSWLTEAFFGQGTRLTVV.

The V gene is TRBV7-3, the J gene TRBJ2-1; no reliable D call. The CDR3 is 13 residues long. Trimming cost V 3 bases and J 10 bases, with 13 bases left between them. CDR1 SGHTA and CDR2 FQGTGA come from the germline V gene. The DNA for the CDR3 is TGTGCCAGCAGCTTGGATCCCGGAGACGAGCAGTTCTTC. This gives the protein CASSLDPGDEQFF.

Only a few counts were recorded for this clone. This chain joins TRBV7-3 and TRBJ1-1; D uncertain. The V gene's germline CDR1 is SGHTA and CDR2 FQGTGA. The CDR3 spans 15 residues. V shed 1 base and J shed 3 bases, with 12 bases lying between them. CDR3 residues: CASSLRLGDYTEAFF. In nucleotides, the CDR3 is TGTGCCAGCAGCTTAAGGTTGGGAGACTACACTGAAGCTTTCTTT.

V usage is TRBV10-3 and J usage is TRBJ2-5; D unclear. V gave up 2 bases and J gave up 1 base, with 5 bases separating them. Germline V lookup: CDR1 ENHRY, CDR2 SYGVKD. This CDR3 comprises 13 residues. The CDR3 sequence: CAISEVSQETQYF. The CDR3 region has the DNA TGTGCCATCAGTGAGGTCAGCCAAGAGACCCAGTACTTC.